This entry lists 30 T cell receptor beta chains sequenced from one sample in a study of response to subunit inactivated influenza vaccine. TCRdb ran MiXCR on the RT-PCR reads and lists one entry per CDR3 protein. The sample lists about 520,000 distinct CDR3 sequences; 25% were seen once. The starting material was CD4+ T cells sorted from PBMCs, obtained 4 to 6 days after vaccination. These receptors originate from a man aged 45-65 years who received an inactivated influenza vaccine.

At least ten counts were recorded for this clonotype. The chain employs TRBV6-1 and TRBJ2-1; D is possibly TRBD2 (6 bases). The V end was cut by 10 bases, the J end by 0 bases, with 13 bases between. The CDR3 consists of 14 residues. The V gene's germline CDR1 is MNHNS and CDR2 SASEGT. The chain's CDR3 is CATGDRSSYNEQFF. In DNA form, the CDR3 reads TGTGCCACGGGGGACCGGAGCTCCTACAATGAGCAGTTCTTC.

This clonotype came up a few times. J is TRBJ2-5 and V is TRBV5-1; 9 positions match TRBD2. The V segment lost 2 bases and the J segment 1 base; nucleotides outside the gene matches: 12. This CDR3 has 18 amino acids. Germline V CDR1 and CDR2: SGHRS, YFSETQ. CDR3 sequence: CASSLGQWASGAQETQYF. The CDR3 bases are TGCGCCAGCAGCTTAGGTCAGTGGGCTAGCGGGGCCCAAGAGACCCAGTACTTC.

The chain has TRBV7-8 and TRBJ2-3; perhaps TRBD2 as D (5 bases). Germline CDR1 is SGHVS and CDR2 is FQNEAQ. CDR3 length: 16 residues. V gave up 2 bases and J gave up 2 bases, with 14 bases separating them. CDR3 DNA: TGTGCCAGCAGCTTATTTGGGAGACAATTCACAGATACGCAGTATTTT. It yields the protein CASSLFGRQFTDTQYF.

CDR3 in amino acids: CSVWQVGYEQYF. In DNA form, the CDR3 reads TGCAGCGTATGGCAGGTAGGCTACGAGCAGTACTTC. The chain uses TRBV29-1 and TRBJ2-7; D is undetermined. The CDR3 sequence is 12 residues long. Trimming removed 6 bases from V and 3 bases from J, with 12 bases in between. CDR1 and CDR2 from the germline V gene are SQVTM and ANQGSEA.

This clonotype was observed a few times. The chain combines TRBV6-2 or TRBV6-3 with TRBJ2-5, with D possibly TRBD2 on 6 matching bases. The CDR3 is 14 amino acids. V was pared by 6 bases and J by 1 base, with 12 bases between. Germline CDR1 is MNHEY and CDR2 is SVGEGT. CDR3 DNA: TGTGCCAGCAGAGACGCGGGGATCCAAGAGACCCAGTACTTC. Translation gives CASRDAGIQETQYF.

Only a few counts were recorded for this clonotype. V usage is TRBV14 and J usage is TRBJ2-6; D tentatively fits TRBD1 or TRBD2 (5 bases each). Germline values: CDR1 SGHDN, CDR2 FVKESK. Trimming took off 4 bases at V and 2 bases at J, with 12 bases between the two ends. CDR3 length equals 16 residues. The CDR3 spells CASSLNRDPGANVLTF. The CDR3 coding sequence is TGTGCCAGCAGCCTTAACCGGGACCCTGGGGCCAACGTCCTGACTTTC.

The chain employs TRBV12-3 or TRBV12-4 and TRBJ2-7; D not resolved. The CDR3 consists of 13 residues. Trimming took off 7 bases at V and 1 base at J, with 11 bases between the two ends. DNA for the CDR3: TGTGCCAGCATGAAGGTTCTGTCCTACGAGCAGTACTTC. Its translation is CASMKVLSYEQYF.

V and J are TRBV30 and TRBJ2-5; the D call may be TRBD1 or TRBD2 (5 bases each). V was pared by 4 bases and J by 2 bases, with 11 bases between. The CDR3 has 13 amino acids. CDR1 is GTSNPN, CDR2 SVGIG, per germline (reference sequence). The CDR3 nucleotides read TGTGCCTGGACCTGGGGGAGACAAGAGACCCAGTACTTC. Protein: CAWTWGRQETQYF.

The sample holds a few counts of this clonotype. In nucleotides, the CDR3 is TGTGCCAGCAGAGGACAGGGAGAACTTTACGAGCAGTACTTC. Amino acids: CASRGQGELYEQYF. The chain carries TRBV12-3 or TRBV12-4 and TRBJ2-7; 8 bases fit TRBD1. The CDR3 spans 14 residues. Trimming at V came to 6 bases and at J to 4 bases, leaving 8 bases not matched to a gene.

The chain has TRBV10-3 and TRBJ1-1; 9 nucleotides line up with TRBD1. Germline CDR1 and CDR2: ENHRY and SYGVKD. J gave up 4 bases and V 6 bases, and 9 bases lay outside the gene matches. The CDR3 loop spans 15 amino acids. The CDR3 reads CAIRPSGQGTTEAFF. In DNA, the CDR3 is TGTGCCATCAGACCGAGCGGACAGGGGACCACTGAAGCTTTCTTT.

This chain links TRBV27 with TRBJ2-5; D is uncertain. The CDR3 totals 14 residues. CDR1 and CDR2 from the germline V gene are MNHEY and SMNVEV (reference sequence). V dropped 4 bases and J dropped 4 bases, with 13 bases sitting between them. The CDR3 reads CASSSTRVSETQYF. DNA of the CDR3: TGTGCCAGCAGTTCAACAAGGGTGTCAGAGACCCAGTACTTC.

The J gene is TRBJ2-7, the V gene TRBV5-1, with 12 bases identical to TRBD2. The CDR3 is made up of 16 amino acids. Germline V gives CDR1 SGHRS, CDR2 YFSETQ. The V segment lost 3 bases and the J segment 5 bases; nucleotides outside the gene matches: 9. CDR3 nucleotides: TGCGCCAGCAGCTCAGCGACTAGCGGGAGAACGCACGAGCAGTACTTC. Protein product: CASSSATSGRTHEQYF.

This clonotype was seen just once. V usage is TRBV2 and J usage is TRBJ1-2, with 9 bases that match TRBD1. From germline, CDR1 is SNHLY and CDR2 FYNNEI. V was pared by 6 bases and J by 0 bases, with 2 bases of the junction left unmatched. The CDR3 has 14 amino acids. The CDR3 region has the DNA TGTGCCAGCAGGGGGGACAGGGCTAACTATGGCTACACCTTC. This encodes CASRGDRANYGYTF.

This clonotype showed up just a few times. The CDR3 bases are TGTGCCACAAGCCTTTCGGCGGATGGCTACACCTTC. The encoded protein is CATSLSADGYTF. This rearrangement joins TRBV10-3 to TRBJ1-2; D remains unclear. V was shortened by 10 bases and J by 6 bases, with 15 bases between the two germline ends. This CDR3 is 12 amino acids long. Germline CDR1 is ENHRY and CDR2 is SYGVKD.

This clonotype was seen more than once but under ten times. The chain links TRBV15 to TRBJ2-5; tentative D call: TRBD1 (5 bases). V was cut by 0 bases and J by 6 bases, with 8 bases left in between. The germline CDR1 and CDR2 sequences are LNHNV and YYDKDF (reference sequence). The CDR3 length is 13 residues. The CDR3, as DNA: TGTGCCACCAGCAGAGACAGGGTTAAGACCCAGTACTTC. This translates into CATSRDRVKTQYF.

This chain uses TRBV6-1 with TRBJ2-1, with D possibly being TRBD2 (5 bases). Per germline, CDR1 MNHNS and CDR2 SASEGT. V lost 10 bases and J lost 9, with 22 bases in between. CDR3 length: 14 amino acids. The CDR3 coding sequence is TGTGCCACCAGAGAGAGGCTCAATGAGGGTGAGCAGTTCTTC. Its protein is CATRERLNEGEQFF.

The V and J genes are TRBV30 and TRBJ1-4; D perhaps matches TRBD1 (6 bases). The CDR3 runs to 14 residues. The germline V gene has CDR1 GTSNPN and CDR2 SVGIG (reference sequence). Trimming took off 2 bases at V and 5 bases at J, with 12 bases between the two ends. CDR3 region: CAWSLGQQNEKLFF. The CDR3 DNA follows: TGTGCCTGGAGTCTCGGACAGCAGAATGAAAAACTGTTTTTT.

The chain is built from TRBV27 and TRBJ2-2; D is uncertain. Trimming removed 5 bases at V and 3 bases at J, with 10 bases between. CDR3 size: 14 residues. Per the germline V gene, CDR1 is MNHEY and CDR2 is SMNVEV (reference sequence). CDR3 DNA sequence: TGTGCCAGCAGTCCGCAGCGAGACACCGGGGAGCTGTTTTTT. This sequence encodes CASSPQRDTGELFF.

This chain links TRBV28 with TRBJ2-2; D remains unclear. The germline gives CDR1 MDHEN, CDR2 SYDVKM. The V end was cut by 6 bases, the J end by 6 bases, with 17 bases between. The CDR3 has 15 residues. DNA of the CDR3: TGTGCCAGCAGCATTACCGTAGGTGGTTCCGGGGAGCTGTTTTTT. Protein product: CASSITVGGSGELFF.

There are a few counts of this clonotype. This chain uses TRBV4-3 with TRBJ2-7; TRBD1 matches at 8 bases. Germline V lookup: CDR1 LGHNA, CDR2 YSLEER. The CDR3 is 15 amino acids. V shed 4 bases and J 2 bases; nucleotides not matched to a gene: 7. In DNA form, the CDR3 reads TGCGCCAGCAGCCGAGCTCTGGACAGGGCCTACGAGCAGTACTTC. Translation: CASSRALDRAYEQYF.

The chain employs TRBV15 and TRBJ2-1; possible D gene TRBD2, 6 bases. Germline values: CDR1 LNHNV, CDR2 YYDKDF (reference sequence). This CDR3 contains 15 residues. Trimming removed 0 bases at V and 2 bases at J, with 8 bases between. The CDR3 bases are TGTGCCACCAGCAGAGATGCGGGGCCCTACAATGAGCAGTTCTTC. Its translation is CATSRDAGPYNEQFF.

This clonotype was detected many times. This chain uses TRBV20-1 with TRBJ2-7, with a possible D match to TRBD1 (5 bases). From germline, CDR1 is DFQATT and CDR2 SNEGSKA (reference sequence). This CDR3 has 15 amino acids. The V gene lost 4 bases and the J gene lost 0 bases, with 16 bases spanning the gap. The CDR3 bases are TGCAGTGCTACACCCAGGGAACTGCCCTCCTACGAGCAGTACTTC. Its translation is CSATPRELPSYEQYF.

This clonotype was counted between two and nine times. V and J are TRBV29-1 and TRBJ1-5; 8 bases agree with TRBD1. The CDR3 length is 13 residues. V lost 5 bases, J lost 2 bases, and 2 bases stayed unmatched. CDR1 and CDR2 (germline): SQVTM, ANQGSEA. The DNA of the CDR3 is TGCAGCGTTAGGGGACAGGGCAATCAGCCCCAGCATTTT. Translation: CSVRGQGNQPQHF.

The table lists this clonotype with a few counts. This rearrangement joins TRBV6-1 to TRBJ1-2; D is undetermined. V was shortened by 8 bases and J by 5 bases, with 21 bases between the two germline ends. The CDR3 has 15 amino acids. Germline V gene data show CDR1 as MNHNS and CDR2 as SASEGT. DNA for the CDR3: TGTGCCAGCTCGTGGGGTGAAGGTAGTCTTTATGGCTACACCTTC. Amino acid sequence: CASSWGEGSLYGYTF.

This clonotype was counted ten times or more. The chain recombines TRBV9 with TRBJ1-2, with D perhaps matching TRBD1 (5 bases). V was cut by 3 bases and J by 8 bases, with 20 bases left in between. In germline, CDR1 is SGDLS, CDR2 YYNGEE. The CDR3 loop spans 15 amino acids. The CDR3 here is CASSAYPGTLGGYTF. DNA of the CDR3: TGTGCCAGCAGCGCCTACCCCGGGACTCTTGGGGGCTACACCTTC.

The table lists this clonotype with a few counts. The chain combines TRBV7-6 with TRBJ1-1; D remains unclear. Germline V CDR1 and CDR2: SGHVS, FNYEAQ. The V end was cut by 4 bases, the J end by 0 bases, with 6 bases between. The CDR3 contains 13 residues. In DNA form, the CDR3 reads TGTGCCAGCAGCTCGACTTTGAACACTGAAGCTTTCTTT. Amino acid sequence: CASSSTLNTEAFF.

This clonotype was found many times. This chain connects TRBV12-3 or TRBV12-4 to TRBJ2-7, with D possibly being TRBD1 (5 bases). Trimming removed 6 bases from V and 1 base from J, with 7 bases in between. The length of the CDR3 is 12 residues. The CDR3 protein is CASSQGSYEQYF. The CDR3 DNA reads TGTGCCAGCAGCCAGGGTTCCTACGAGCAGTACTTC.

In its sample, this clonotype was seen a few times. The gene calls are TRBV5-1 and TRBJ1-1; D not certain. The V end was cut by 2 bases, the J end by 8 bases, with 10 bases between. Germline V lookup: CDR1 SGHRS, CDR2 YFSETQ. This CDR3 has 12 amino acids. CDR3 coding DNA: TGCGCCAGCAGCTTCGAGGGAGGGGAAGCTTTCTTT. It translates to CASSFEGGEAFF.

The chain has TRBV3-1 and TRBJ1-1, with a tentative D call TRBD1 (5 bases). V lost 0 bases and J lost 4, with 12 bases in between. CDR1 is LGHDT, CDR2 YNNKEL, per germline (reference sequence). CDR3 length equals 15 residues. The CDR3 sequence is CASSQDWQGGTEAFF. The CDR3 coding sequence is TGTGCCAGCAGCCAAGACTGGCAGGGTGGCACTGAAGCTTTCTTT.

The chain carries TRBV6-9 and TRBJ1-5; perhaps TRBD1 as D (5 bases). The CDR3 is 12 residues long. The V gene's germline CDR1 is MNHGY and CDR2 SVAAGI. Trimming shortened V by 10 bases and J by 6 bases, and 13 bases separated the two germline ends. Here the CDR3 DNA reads TGTGCCAACGCAGGGACGGGTCAGCCCCAGCATTTT. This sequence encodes CANAGTGQPQHF.